The rows below give T cell receptor beta chains drawn from one sample of a study of T cell responses to AZD1222 COVID-19 vaccine. Method: immunoSEQ multiplex PCR; TCRdb's copy keeps in-frame clones and lacks some. The sample lists 150,000 to 200,000 clones, 85% to 95% seen once, with approximately 1.4% in the top ten. Sequenced here: peripheral blood, sampled on day 0 of AZD1222 vaccination. Every receptor here comes from an adult in good health. The CDR3 runs from the conserved cysteine through the conserved F or W. The D gene is left open where the match is weak. Some rows have no size entry. The others give once, few or many, or a class for an expanded clone.

>TRBV10-3|TRBJ1-2|-|-
CAISEGTSYTF
TGTGCCATCAGTGAGGGGACGAGTTACACCTTC
>TRBV7-6|TRBJ1-2|-|TRBD1
CASSSEPGGGYGYTF
TGTGCCAGCAGTTCCGAACCAGGGGGGGGTTATGGCTACACCTTC
>TRBV6-4|TRBJ1-1|-|-
CASSDILLNTEAFF
TGTGCCAGCAGTGACATATTACTGAACACTGAAGCTTTCTTT
>TRBV7-9|TRBJ1-3|-|-
CASSKGLSSGNTIYF
TGTGCCAGCAGCAAGGGACTGAGCTCTGGAAACACCATATATTTT
>TRBV7-2|TRBJ1-3|-|-
CASSSLGGIGNTIYF
TGTGCCAGCAGCTCTTTAGGGGGGATAGGAAACACCATATATTTT
>TRBV11-2|TRBJ2-7|once|-
CASSLGFEQYF
TGTGCCAGCAGCTTAGGCTTCGAGCAGTACTTC
>TRBV3-1/TRBV3-2|TRBJ2-7|-|TRBD2
CASSGYSSGPAGAYEQYF
TGTGCCAGCAGCGGCTATTCTAGCGGGCCCGCTGGTGCCTACGAGCAGTACTTC
>TRBV11-2|TRBJ2-2|-|-
CASSGQNTGELFF
TGTGCCAGCAGCGGACAGAACACCGGGGAGCTGTTTTTT
>TRBV4-1|TRBJ2-3|-|-
CASSQGSELNTDTQYF
TGCGCCAGCAGCCAAGGTAGTGAACTAAACACAGATACGCAGTATTTT
>TRBV7-2|TRBJ2-1|-|-
CASSLDTRRVNEQFF
TGTGCCAGCAGCTTAGATACCCGGCGGGTCAATGAGCAGTTCTTC
>TRBV23-1|TRBJ2-2|-|TRBD1
CASNHRDRDTGELFF
TGCGCCAGCAACCACCGGGACAGGGACACCGGGGAGCTGTTTTTT
>TRBV7-2|TRBJ1-3|-|TRBD1
CASSLEGTGRLTGNTIYF
TGTGCCAGCAGCTTAGAGGGGACAGGGAGGTTGACTGGAAACACCATATATTTT
>TRBV7-9|TRBJ2-3|-|-
CASSLGLGTDTQYF
TGTGCCAGCAGCTTAGGGTTGGGGACAGATACGCAGTATTTT
>TRBV11-1|TRBJ1-1|-|-
CASLGENTEAFF
TGTGCCAGCCTTGGGGAAAACACTGAAGCTTTCTTT
>TRBV5-6|TRBJ2-7|once|-
CASSLGVNSYEQYF
TGTGCCAGCAGCTTGGGGGTAAACTCCTACGAGCAGTACTTC
>TRBV25-1|TRBJ1-5|-|TRBD1
CASTGQGNQPQHF
TGTGCCAGCACCGGACAGGGGAATCAGCCCCAGCATTTT
>TRBV27|TRBJ1-3|-|-
CGRGSESSGNTIYF
TGTGGGAGGGGTAGCGAAAGCTCTGGAAACACCATATATTTT
>TRBV7-2|TRBJ1-5|few|TRBD1
CASSLTGSNQPQHF
TGTGCCAGCAGCCTGACAGGGAGCAATCAGCCCCAGCATTTT
>TRBV18|TRBJ2-3|-|TRBD1
CASPPSGQGTDTQYF
TGTGCCAGCCCACCGTCGGGACAGGGTACAGATACGCAGTATTTT
>TRBV14|TRBJ1-6|once|-
CASSQSLPRGSGSPLHF
TGTGCCAGCAGCCAATCCCTCCCCCGGGGGTCAGGGTCACCCCTCCACTTT
>TRBV6-5|TRBJ1-1|-|-
CASIGVNTEAFF
TGTGCCAGCATCGGCGTGAACACTGAAGCTTTCTTT
>TRBV7-2|TRBJ1-1|-|-
CASSYQGGVGTEAFF
TGTGCCAGCAGCTACCAGGGCGGGGTGGGAACTGAAGCTTTCTTT
>TRBV5-6|TRBJ1-1|-|-
CASSYGLKEAFF
TGTGCCAGCAGCTACGGCCTAAAAGAAGCTTTCTTT
>TRBV18|TRBJ2-7|-|TRBD1
CASSPSIDGTGLYEQYF
TGTGCCAGCTCACCATCGATTGACGGGACAGGACTATACGAGCAGTACTTC
>TRBV28|TRBJ1-5|-|-
CASSFSPGLGALDQPQHF
TGTGCCAGCAGTTTTTCCCCCGGGTTGGGGGCTTTGGATCAGCCCCAGCATTTT
>TRBV10-3|TRBJ1-2|-|-
CAISESQGYGYTF
TGTGCCATCAGTGAGAGTCAGGGCTATGGCTACACCTTC
>TRBV10-2|TRBJ1-2|-|-
CASRPTEVYGYTF
TGCGCCAGCAGGCCCACAGAGGTCTATGGCTACACCTTC
>TRBV3-1/TRBV3-2|TRBJ1-1|-|-
CASSLSGGSEAFF
TGTGCCAGCAGCCTATCCGGCGGGTCCGAAGCTTTCTTT
>TRBV7-3|TRBJ2-3|-|-
CASSPFGSFQDTQYF
TGTGCCAGCAGCCCCTTCGGCTCCTTTCAAGATACGCAGTATTTT
>TRBV27|TRBJ2-5|-|-
CASSFSSQETQYF
TGTGCCAGCAGTTTTAGCTCTCAAGAGACCCAGTACTTC
>TRBV11-2|TRBJ1-6|once|TRBD1
CASSPGQASPLHF
TGTGCCAGCAGCCCGGGACAGGCTTCACCCCTCCACTTT
>TRBV10-1|TRBJ1-1|-|TRBD1
CASSEPGQGVAEAFF
TGCGCCAGCAGTGAGCCGGGACAGGGGGTGGCTGAAGCTTTCTTT
>TRBV14|TRBJ2-1|-|-
CASSQEQNYNEQFF
TGTGCCAGCAGCCAAGAGCAAAACTACAATGAGCAGTTCTTC
>TRBV6-5|TRBJ2-7|-|TRBD1
CASSTGQGTLYEQYF
TGTGCCAGCAGCACCGGACAGGGGACTCTCTACGAGCAGTACTTC
>TRBV7-8|TRBJ1-2|-|-
CASSLGTDTGNYGYTF
TGTGCCAGCAGCTTAGGGACCGACACAGGGAACTATGGCTACACCTTC
>TRBV28|TRBJ1-5|-|-
CASSPGIQPQHF
TGTGCCAGCAGCCCAGGGATACAGCCCCAGCATTTT
>TRBV6-2/TRBV6-3|TRBJ2-1|-|TRBD2
CASSLGLARHEQFF
TGTGCCAGCAGTCTTGGACTAGCGAGGCATGAGCAGTTCTTC
>TRBV10-3|TRBJ1-2|-|TRBD1
CAISGTGSGYTF
TGTGCCATCAGTGGGACAGGGAGTGGCTACACCTTC
>TRBV4-1|TRBJ2-5|-|TRBD2
CASSPETSDQETQYF
TGCGCCAGCAGCCCCGAGACTAGCGACCAAGAGACCCAGTACTTC
>TRBV5-6|TRBJ2-7|-|TRBD1
CASNRVGQDPYF
TGTGCCAGCAACCGCGTAGGACAGGATCCGTACTTC
>TRBV28|TRBJ1-2|-|-
CASSLYRVQVGYTF
TGTGCCAGCAGTTTATACAGGGTACAGGTCGGCTACACCTTC
>TRBV27|TRBJ1-1|once|TRBD1
CASSLQGASTEAFF
TGTGCCAGCAGTTTACAGGGGGCGAGCACTGAAGCTTTCTTT